A selection of T cell receptor beta chains follows, all from one sample in a study of T-cell reconstitution after alpha-beta-depleted transplantation in children. One entry per CDR3 protein, called by TCRdb with MiXCR from the PCR reads. This sample has around 300,000 distinct CDR3 sequences, with about 9.5% found just once. This sample comprised PBMCs, obtained before TCRalphabeta/CD19-depleted stem cell transplant. The receptors were gathered from a boy under three years old with acute myeloid leukemia, due to receive a stem cell transplant. Both conserved end residues are part of each CDR3. The D gene is left open where the match is weak. Clone size appears in some rows only: once, few, many, or a class for an expanded clone.

V gene	D gene	J gene	clone size	CDR3 protein	CDR3 DNA
TRBV5-1	TRBD2	TRBJ2-1	-	CASSRQGLARDNEQFF	TGCGCCAGCAGCCGCCAAGGACTAGCGAGAGACAATGAGCAGTTCTTC
TRBV7-3	TRBD2	TRBJ2-7	many	CATGTSGTYEQYF	TGTGCCACTGGGACTAGCGGAACTTACGAGCAGTACTTC
TRBV10-3	-	TRBJ1-1	many	CAISSNTEAFF	TGTGCCATCAGTTCAAACACTGAAGCTTTCTTT
TRBV11-3	-	TRBJ2-7	many	CASSSRDGSYEQYF	TGTGCCAGCAGCAGCCGGGACGGCTCCTACGAGCAGTACTTC
TRBV7-2	TRBD1	TRBJ2-6	many	CASSLGGRVSGANVLTF	TGTGCCAGCAGCCTAGGGGGCAGGGTCTCTGGGGCCAACGTCCTGACTTTC
TRBV5-4	TRBD1	TRBJ1-2	many	CASTPGTGNYGYTF	TGTGCCAGCACCCCGGGGACAGGGAACTATGGCTACACCTTC
TRBV20-1	TRBD1	TRBJ2-3	-	CSATYRGPFDTQYF	TGCAGTGCAACCTACAGGGGGCCATTTGATACGCAGTATTTT
TRBV7-2	TRBD1	TRBJ1-1	-	CASSLVGQAMTEAFF	TGTGCCAGCAGCTTAGTCGGACAGGCGATGACTGAAGCTTTCTTT
TRBV15	-	TRBJ2-7	many	CATSSGSPLGSYEQYF	TGTGCCACCAGCAGCGGGAGTCCCCTAGGGTCCTACGAGCAGTACTTC
TRBV12-3/TRBV12-4	TRBD1	TRBJ2-4	-	CASSFGRGPRNIQYF	TGTGCCAGCAGCTTCGGCAGGGGGCCCCGAAACATTCAGTACTTC
TRBV20-1	-	TRBJ2-2	few	CSVPRSTGQPGELFF	TGCAGTGTTCCTCGCTCTACAGGGCAGCCCGGGGAGCTGTTTTTT
TRBV28	-	TRBJ1-5	many	CASFYSGSNQPQHF	TGTGCCAGTTTTTATTCGGGGAGTAATCAGCCCCAGCATTTT
TRBV21-1	-	TRBJ2-5	many	CASSKGEGWVTQYF	TGTGCCAGCAGCAAAGGGGAGGGGTGGGTGACCCAGTACTTC
TRBV29-1	-	TRBJ2-3	few	CSVGGRYTDTQYF	TGCAGCGTCGGGGGCCGGTACACAGATACGCAGTATTTT
TRBV14	-	TRBJ2-7	-	CASSPFKTYEQYF	TGTGCCAGCAGCCCCTTTAAAACCTACGAGCAGTACTTC
TRBV9	-	TRBJ2-2	few	CASSPGHLYTGELFF	TGTGCCAGCAGTCCGGGACACCTATACACCGGGGAGCTGTTTTTT
TRBV29-1	-	TRBJ2-5	many	CSVYQETQYF	TGCAGCGTTTACCAAGAGACCCAGTACTTC
TRBV7-8	TRBD1	TRBJ2-7	few	CASSLDWTGSYEQYF	TGTGCCAGCAGCTTAGACTGGACAGGTTCCTACGAGCAGTACTTC
TRBV20-1	TRBD1	TRBJ1-2	many	CSARPSGTVSHGYTF	TGCAGTGCTAGACCGAGCGGGACAGTTTCCCATGGCTACACCTTC
TRBV6-5	TRBD2	TRBJ2-3	-	CASSSWTSGRDTQYF	TGTGCCAGCAGTTCGTGGACTAGCGGTAGAGATACGCAGTATTTT
TRBV6-1	-	TRBJ2-7	few	CASSLRDGYEQYF	TGTGCCAGCAGTCTCCGGGACGGTTACGAGCAGTACTTC
TRBV6-1	-	TRBJ1-4	many	CASSPDSPNEKLFF	TGTGCCAGCAGTCCCGACAGCCCTAATGAAAAACTGTTTTTT
TRBV9	TRBD2	TRBJ2-3	many	CASSVGLAGGPSDTQYF	TGTGCCAGCAGCGTAGGGCTAGCGGGGGGGCCGTCTGATACGCAGTATTTT
TRBV12-3/TRBV12-4	-	TRBJ2-1	many	CASSAQTEDNEQFF	TGTGCCAGCAGTGCCCAGACCGAAGACAATGAGCAGTTCTTC
TRBV28	TRBD2	TRBJ2-3	many	CASSPPLAGVLDTQYF	TGTGCCAGCAGTCCGCCCCTAGCGGGAGTCCTAGATACGCAGTATTTT
TRBV20-1	-	TRBJ2-1	few	CSATPGTPYNEQFF	TGCAGTGCTACCCCCGGGACTCCATACAATGAGCAGTTCTTC
TRBV12-3/TRBV12-4	-	TRBJ2-7	many	CASSLARSLEGKDSEQYF	TGTGCCAGCAGTTTAGCGAGAAGCCTGGAGGGTAAGGACAGCGAGCAGTACTTC
TRBV6-5	TRBD2	TRBJ2-1	many	CASSFPLTRGGNNEQFF	TGTGCCAGCAGTTTCCCCCTAACGCGGGGGGGAAACAATGAGCAGTTCTTC
TRBV12-3/TRBV12-4	TRBD2	TRBJ2-7	many	CASSPGLAGDEQYF	TGTGCCAGCAGCCCGGGACTAGCGGGAGACGAGCAGTACTTC
TRBV28	-	TRBJ2-1	many	CASSSTRVGRGGGNEQFF	TGTGCCAGCAGTTCCACCCGCGTGGGGCGAGGAGGGGGCAATGAGCAGTTCTTC
TRBV4-3	-	TRBJ1-2	many	CASSQVGDYGYTF	TGCGCCAGCAGCCAAGTAGGGGACTATGGCTACACCTTC
TRBV6-5	TRBD1	TRBJ2-6	few	CASSLILWTGFSGANVLTF	TGTGCCAGCAGTTTAATCCTTTGGACAGGCTTCTCTGGGGCCAACGTCCTGACTTTC
TRBV6-5	TRBD1	TRBJ2-7	many	CASTAGGAGSYEQYF	TGTGCCAGCACCGCAGGGGGCGCCGGCTCCTACGAGCAGTACTTC
TRBV29-1	-	TRBJ1-2	many	CSAPTGGGYTF	TGCAGCGCTCCGACAGGAGGTGGCTACACCTTC
TRBV7-3	TRBD2	TRBJ2-1	many	CASSLLAGGPGTYNEQFF	TGTGCCAGCAGCTTATTAGCGGGGGGGCCAGGGACCTACAATGAGCAGTTCTTC
TRBV7-2	-	TRBJ1-6	many	CASSLALTPLHF	TGTGCCAGCAGCTTAGCATTGACACCCCTCCACTTT
TRBV4-3	-	TRBJ2-1	few	CASSHGPVPKTGYNEQFF	TGCGCCAGCAGCCACGGTCCGGTCCCTAAGACGGGCTACAATGAGCAGTTCTTC
TRBV27	-	TRBJ2-6	many	CASSLSAGANVLTF	TGTGCCAGCAGTTTATCTGCTGGGGCCAACGTCCTGACTTTC
TRBV7-3	TRBD1	TRBJ2-1	many	CASSFRDRGYNEQFF	TGTGCCAGCAGCTTCCGGGACAGGGGTTACAATGAGCAGTTCTTC
TRBV9	-	TRBJ1-6	many	CASSPDPGRNSPLHF	TGTGCCAGCAGCCCCGACCCCGGACGGAATTCACCCCTCCACTTT
TRBV5-1	-	TRBJ2-6	many	CASSLPSSGANVLTF	TGCGCCAGCAGCTTACCGAGCTCTGGGGCCAACGTCCTGACTTTC
TRBV15	-	TRBJ2-5	many	CATSRDPFDRWRETQYF	TGTGCCACCAGCAGAGACCCTTTCGACAGGTGGAGGGAGACCCAGTACTTC
TRBV18	-	TRBJ2-7	many	CASSPLEHSYEQYF	TGTGCCAGCTCACCTTTGGAACATTCCTACGAGCAGTACTTC
TRBV6-1	TRBD1	TRBJ2-7	-	CASIGQGPGYEQYF	TGTGCCAGCATTGGACAGGGCCCTGGCTACGAGCAGTACTTC
TRBV20-1	-	TRBJ2-1	many	CSAAHRDEQFF	TGCAGTGCCGCACACAGGGATGAGCAGTTCTTC
TRBV5-1	-	TRBJ2-7	many	CASSLRTASYEQYF	TGCGCCAGCAGCTTGAGGACAGCGTCCTACGAGCAGTACTTC
TRBV10-3	-	TRBJ2-7	few	CAISESWGRVADRYEQYF	TGTGCCATCAGTGAGTCATGGGGTCGCGTGGCAGACCGGTACGAGCAGTACTTC
TRBV6-2/TRBV6-3	TRBD2	TRBJ2-7	many	CASSGAGGPQEQYF	TGTGCCAGCAGCGGAGCGGGGGGGCCCCAAGAGCAGTACTTC
TRBV5-1	TRBD2	TRBJ2-2	many	CASSFSGSNTGELFF	TGCGCCAGCAGCTTTAGCGGGTCGAACACCGGGGAGCTGTTTTTT
TRBV9	-	TRBJ2-7	many	CASSEGGSYEQYF	TGTGCCAGCAGCGAGGGGGGATCCTACGAGCAGTACTTC
TRBV4-2	-	TRBJ1-4	many	CASSQVEPGLLNEKLFF	TGTGCCAGCAGCCAAGTTGAACCGGGACTGCTGAATGAAAAACTGTTTTTT
TRBV7-2	-	TRBJ2-5	many	CASSLYSEETQYF	TGTGCCAGCAGCCTGTACAGCGAAGAGACCCAGTACTTC
TRBV10-3	-	TRBJ2-7	many	CAISDGSYEQYF	TGTGCCATCAGTGACGGCTCCTACGAGCAGTACTTC
TRBV6-1	-	TRBJ2-5	few	CASSAQGGGETQYF	TGTGCCAGCAGTGCCCAAGGGGGGGGAGAGACCCAGTACTTC
TRBV7-2	TRBD2	TRBJ2-4	few	CASSLLAGENIQYF	TGTGCCAGCAGCTTACTAGCGGGAGAAAACATTCAGTACTTC
TRBV19	-	TRBJ2-3	many	CASSGPTDTQYF	TGTGCCAGTTCTGGCCCCACAGATACGCAGTATTTT
TRBV20-1	TRBD2	TRBJ2-5	many	CSAGLAGETQYF	TGCAGTGCTGGACTAGCGGGAGAGACCCAGTACTTC
TRBV12-3/TRBV12-4	-	TRBJ1-5	-	CASRADRSNQPQHF	TGTGCCAGCAGAGCGGACCGTAGCAATCAGCCCCAGCATTTT